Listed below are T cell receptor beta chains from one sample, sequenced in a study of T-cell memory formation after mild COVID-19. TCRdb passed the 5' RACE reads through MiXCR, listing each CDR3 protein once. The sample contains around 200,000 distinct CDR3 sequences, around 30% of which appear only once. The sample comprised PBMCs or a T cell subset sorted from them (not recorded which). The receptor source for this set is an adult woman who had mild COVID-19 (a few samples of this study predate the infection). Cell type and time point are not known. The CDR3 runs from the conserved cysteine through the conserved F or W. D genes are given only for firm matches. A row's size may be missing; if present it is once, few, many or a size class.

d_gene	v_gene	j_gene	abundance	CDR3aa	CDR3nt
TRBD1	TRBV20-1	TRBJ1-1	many	CSARDRGQGTEAFF	TGCAGTGCTAGAGATCGGGGACAGGGAACTGAAGCTTTCTTT
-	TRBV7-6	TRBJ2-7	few	CASSLADSMAYEQYF	TGTGCCAGCAGCTTAGCAGACAGCATGGCCTACGAGCAGTACTTC
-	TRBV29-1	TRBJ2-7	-	CSVVDRSISYEQYF	TGCAGCGTTGTGGATCGGTCAATCTCCTACGAGCAGTACTTC
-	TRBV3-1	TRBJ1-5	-	CASSQERGNQPQHF	TGTGCCAGCAGCCAAGAGCGGGGGAATCAGCCCCAGCATTTT
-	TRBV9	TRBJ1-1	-	CASSVDGHAEAFF	TGTGCCAGCAGCGTAGATGGGCATGCTGAAGCTTTCTTT
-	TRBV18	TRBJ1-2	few	CASSLKQEGGYTF	TGTGCCAGCTCACTAAAACAGGAAGGAGGCTACACCTTC
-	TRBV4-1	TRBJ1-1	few	CASSPHYHTEAFF	TGCGCCAGCAGCCCCCATTATCACACTGAAGCTTTCTTT
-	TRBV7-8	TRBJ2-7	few	CASSLEGGGTYEQYF	TGTGCCAGCAGCTTAGAAGGCGGCGGGACCTACGAGCAGTACTTC
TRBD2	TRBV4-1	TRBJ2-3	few	CASSQDGLAGGPSTDTQYF	TGCGCCAGCAGCCAAGACGGACTAGCGGGGGGGCCTAGCACAGATACGCAGTATTTT
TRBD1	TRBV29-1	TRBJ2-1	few	CSVAGGAYNEQFF	TGCAGCGTTGCAGGGGGCGCCTACAATGAGCAGTTCTTC
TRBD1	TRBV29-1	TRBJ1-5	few	CSVGTGLNQPQHF	TGCAGCGTAGGGACAGGGTTAAATCAGCCCCAGCATTTT
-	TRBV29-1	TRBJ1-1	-	CSVDQTVRGTEAFF	TGCAGCGTTGACCAGACAGTTCGGGGCACTGAAGCTTTCTTT
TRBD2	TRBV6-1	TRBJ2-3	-	CASSENGASGWDTQYF	TGTGCCAGCAGTGAAAATGGGGCTAGCGGGTGGGATACGCAGTATTTT
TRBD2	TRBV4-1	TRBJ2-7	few	CASSQGGGYEQYF	TGCGCCAGCAGCCAAGGGGGGGGCTACGAGCAGTACTTC
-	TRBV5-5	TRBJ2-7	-	CASSLGADSYEQYF	TGTGCCAGCAGCTTGGGGGCTGACTCCTACGAGCAGTACTTC
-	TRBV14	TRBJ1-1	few	CASSQGLGTEAFF	TGTGCCAGCAGCCAAGGACTGGGCACTGAAGCTTTCTTT
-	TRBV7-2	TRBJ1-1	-	CASSMGPMNTEAFF	TGTGCCAGCAGTATGGGGCCTATGAACACTGAAGCTTTCTTT
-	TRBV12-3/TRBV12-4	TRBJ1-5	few	CASSFGVGNQPQHF	TGTGCCAGCAGTTTCGGGGTGGGCAATCAGCCCCAGCATTTT
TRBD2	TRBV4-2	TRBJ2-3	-	CASSQEFGASGGDTQYF	TGTGCCAGCAGCCAAGAATTTGGGGCTAGCGGGGGAGATACGCAGTATTTT
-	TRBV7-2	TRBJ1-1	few	CASTPGPGGAEAFF	TGTGCCAGCACCCCTGGTCCCGGGGGCGCTGAAGCTTTCTTT
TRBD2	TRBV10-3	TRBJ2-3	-	CAINVGPSGSHTDTQYF	TGTGCCATCAACGTCGGGCCTAGCGGGAGTCACACAGATACGCAGTATTTT
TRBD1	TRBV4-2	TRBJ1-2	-	CASSQSVGTGSGYTF	TGTGCCAGCAGCCAGTCCGTGGGGACAGGGTCTGGCTACACCTTC
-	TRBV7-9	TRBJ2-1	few	CASSRTNEQFF	TGTGCCAGCAGCAGGACCAATGAGCAGTTCTTC
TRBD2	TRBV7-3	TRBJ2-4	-	CASSRVAGGHIQYF	TGTGCCAGCAGCCGCGTAGCGGGGGGACACATTCAGTACTTC
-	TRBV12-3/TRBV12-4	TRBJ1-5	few	CASSLTGGNQPQHF	TGTGCCAGCAGCTTAACAGGTGGCAATCAGCCCCAGCATTTT